The rows below give T cell receptor beta chains drawn from one sample of a study of cytomegalovirus exposure and HLA in healthy donors. The table came from immunoSEQ multiplex PCR; TCRdb's copy has only in-frame clones and leaves some out. This table lists around 76,000 clones. Sequenced material: PBMCs. Receptor source: a woman aged 60-75 years in good health and CMV-seronegative. Each CDR3 is given with its conserved first and last residue. D genes are given only for firm matches.

D gene | J gene | V gene | CDR3 protein | CDR3 DNA
TRBD2 | TRBJ2-7 | TRBV7-2 | CASSPSGSPYEQYF | TGTGCCAGCAGCCCAAGCGGGAGCCCCTACGAGCAGTACTTC
- | TRBJ1-2 | TRBV27 | CASSPTPGQGGYTF | TGTGCCAGCAGTCCTACCCCAGGGCAGGGTGGCTACACCTTC
- | TRBJ2-7 | TRBV4-2 | CASSQDISGLSYEQYF | TGTGCCAGCAGCCAAGATATAAGTGGACTCTCCTACGAGCAGTACTTC
TRBD2 | TRBJ2-1 | TRBV9 | CASSAGTSGRQPNEQFF | TGTGCCAGCAGCGCTGGGACTAGCGGGAGGCAACCCAATGAGCAGTTCTTC
TRBD1 | TRBJ2-5 | TRBV6-1 | CAVLPGRGIGETQYF | TGTGCCGTTCTCCCCGGCAGGGGGATCGGAGAGACCCAGTACTTC
TRBD2 | TRBJ2-7 | TRBV19 | CASSNGRAIDEQYF | TGTGCCAGTAGTAACGGGAGGGCCATCGACGAGCAGTACTTC
- | TRBJ1-4 | TRBV5-1 | CASSFSGGAGEKLFF | TGCGCCAGCAGCTTTTCGGGGGGGGCAGGAGAAAAACTGTTTTTT
TRBD1 | TRBJ1-2 | TRBV9 | CASSVGQGAWGYTF | TGTGCCAGCAGCGTAGGGCAGGGGGCATGGGGCTACACCTTC
TRBD1 | TRBJ1-2 | TRBV11-2 | CASSSVRDRVGDGYTF | TGTGCCAGCAGCTCAGTGAGGGACAGGGTAGGGGATGGCTACACCTTC
- | TRBJ2-4 | TRBV4-1 | CASSQAPPGSIQYF | TGCGCCAGCAGCCAAGCTCCCCCAGGTAGCATTCAGTACTTC
- | TRBJ1-2 | TRBV7-2 | CASSFQGIDGYTF | TGTGCCAGCAGCTTTCAGGGAATTGATGGCTACACCTTC
- | TRBJ2-7 | TRBV5-4 | CASAPSRRPGNEQYF | TGTGCCAGCGCCCCTTCCCGGAGGCCGGGGAACGAGCAGTACTTC
- | TRBJ1-5 | TRBV19 | CASSIDQGYLGGQPQHF | TGTGCCAGTAGTATAGATCAGGGGTACCTCGGTGGTCAGCCCCAGCATTTT
TRBD1 | TRBJ2-1 | TRBV4-2 | CASSQKQGVDSYNEQFF | TGTGCCAGCAGCCAAAAACAGGGGGTGGACTCCTACAATGAGCAGTTCTTC
- | TRBJ1-1 | TRBV28 | CASTNPTEAFF | TGTGCCAGCACTAATCCCACTGAAGCTTTCTTT
- | TRBJ2-5 | TRBV7-9 | CASSNNGLKGETQYF | TGTGCCAGCAGCAATAACGGTCTTAAGGGGGAGACCCAGTACTTC
TRBD1 | TRBJ1-1 | TRBV19 | CASSFDRESTEAFF | TGTGCCAGTAGCTTCGACAGGGAATCCACTGAAGCTTTCTTT
- | TRBJ2-7 | TRBV5-1 | CASSLALASVYEQYF | TGCGCCAGCAGCTTGGCCCTGGCCTCAGTTTACGAGCAGTACTTC
TRBD1 | TRBJ2-2 | TRBV19 | CASRGQGNTGELFF | TGTGCCAGTAGAGGACAGGGTAACACCGGGGAGCTGTTTTTT
TRBD1 | TRBJ1-5 | TRBV19 | CASSIGGTGEDQPQHF | TGTGCCAGTAGTATTGGTGGGACAGGGGAGGATCAGCCCCAGCATTTT
TRBD1 | TRBJ2-7 | TRBV28 | CASSRSGQPIPYEQYF | TGTGCCAGCTCGAGATCGGGACAGCCCATTCCCTACGAGCAGTACTTC
- | TRBJ1-5 | TRBV2 | CASRAAGASLNQPQHF | TGTGCCAGCAGGGCGGCGGGCGCGTCCCTCAATCAGCCCCAGCATTTT
- | TRBJ1-1 | TRBV7-9 | CASSLQGNTEAFF | TGTGCCAGCAGCCTCCAGGGGAACACTGAAGCTTTCTTT
TRBD2 | TRBJ2-7 | TRBV5-1 | CASSLGLAGDSVYEQYF | TGCGCCAGCAGCTTGGGTCTAGCGGGAGACTCCGTCTACGAGCAGTACTTC
TRBD2 | TRBJ2-2 | TRBV7-2 | CASSRGEREGDTGELFF | TGTGCCAGCAGCCGGGGGGAGCGGGAGGGCGACACCGGGGAGCTGTTTTTT
TRBD2 | TRBJ2-3 | TRBV5-1 | CASSPGLAGSTTDTQYF | TGCGCCAGCAGCCCAGGACTAGCGGGTTCGACCACAGATACGCAGTATTTT
TRBD2 | TRBJ2-5 | TRBV2 | CASSAPGLAGSETQYF | TGTGCCAGCAGTGCCCCGGGACTAGCGGGATCCGAGACCCAGTACTTC
TRBD2 | TRBJ2-7 | TRBV19 | CASSPWGLAVRSYEQYF | TGTGCCAGTAGCCCCTGGGGTCTAGCGGTACGATCCTACGAGCAGTACTTC
TRBD2 | TRBJ2-3 | TRBV5-4 | CASNLAGRGTDTQYF | TGTGCCAGCAACTTAGCGGGACGTGGCACAGATACGCAGTATTTT
TRBD1 | TRBJ2-7 | TRBV14 | CASSQLKGQGSYEQYF | TGTGCCAGCAGCCAGTTAAAAGGACAGGGCTCCTACGAGCAGTACTTC
- | TRBJ2-7 | TRBV5-6 | CASSITTYEQYF | TGTGCCAGCAGCATTACTACCTACGAGCAGTACTTC
TRBD2 | TRBJ2-3 | TRBV5-4 | CASSSNLLAPTDTQYF | TGTGCCAGCAGCTCAAACCTACTAGCGCCCACAGATACGCAGTATTTT